A selection of T cell receptor beta chains follows, all from one sample in a study of T cell responses to AZD1222 COVID-19 vaccine. Using immunoSEQ multiplex PCR, the repertoire was profiled, and TCRdb retains in-frame clones only, with some absent. The sample comprises 100,000 to 150,000 clones, about 92% of which are singletons, and 14% to 15% rests with the top ten. The source material was peripheral blood, sampled on day 0 of AZD1222 vaccination. The receptors come from an adult in good health. Both conserved end residues are part of each CDR3. The order of the fields is V gene, CDR3 protein.

>TRBV4-3
CASSRNKPDRTRAYEQYF
>TRBV6-5
CASSYTHRRGEAFF
>TRBV6-5
CASTQGSGNTEAFF
>TRBV14
CASSQEIGWESYEQYF
>TRBV19
CASITTGKTSDEKLFF
>TRBV6-5
CATRGAGASGNEQFF
>TRBV29-1
CSVSTSGRAFDEQFF
>TRBV27
CASSSTDNYGYTF
>TRBV18
CASSPRTEAEAFF
>TRBV5-5
CASSSDVGNTIYF
>TRBV2
CASSDSGFGNTIYF
>TRBV29-1
CSGGGQMINEQFF
>TRBV11-2
CASAPWTAYNEQFF
>TRBV15
CATSREPGGLREKLFF
>TRBV5-6
CASSFRGYSNQPQHF
>TRBV5-5
CASSRTTGSSNQPQHF
>TRBV10-1
CASSESAGNTEAFF
>TRBV4-3
CASSQDRGLNTIYF
>TRBV24-1
CATSDLTGGSWSPLHF
>TRBV29-1
CSVFAAGSSDEQFF
>TRBV28
CASTSGTGVYEQYF
>TRBV13
CASSLGLDRFYEKLFF
>TRBV4-3
CASSTEGGVEQYF
>TRBV5-1
CASSLDEMGKGDGYTF
>TRBV20-1
CSASEGGGYTF
>TRBV5-1
CASSSDFAYEQYF
>TRBV5-6
CASSLAIEAFF
>TRBV7-2
CASSSLGAGTADTQYF
>TRBV27
CASRISGGAAGHEQFF
>TRBV27
CASSLSSYPYEQYF
>TRBV3-1/TRBV3-2
CASSQAVGGQETQYF
>TRBV6-5
CASSRSGTGNTEAFF
>TRBV11-2
CASSQRRAGALDTEAFF
>TRBV7-6
CASSLGAYSNQPQHF
>TRBV15
CATSIGQEYGYTF
>TRBV6-5
CASCAAGTWETQYF
>TRBV19
CASTPGDRATGELFF
>TRBV11-2
CASSPRTGPVNTEAFF
>TRBV7-9
CASSIRGLAGGRAQTDTQYF
>TRBV3-1/TRBV3-2
CASSQDPGEYYGYTF
>TRBV3-1/TRBV3-2
CASSLGGQEEAFF
>TRBV15
CATSRDRLNTEAFF
>TRBV10-1
CASSDPRGATDTQYF
>TRBV9
CASSVDVKRNTEAFF
>TRBV7-2
CASSLYGSEQYF
>TRBV29-1
CSGVGDSRGVSGNTIYF
>TRBV12-3/TRBV12-4
CASSLTGKLFF
>TRBV6-5
CASSYSFSVPEAFF
>TRBV11-3
CASSLGGTTDTQYF
>TRBV19
CASRRERGTGELFF
>TRBV9
CASSVGGTGDTQYF
>TRBV6-5
CASLRVGDTEAFF
>TRBV7-8
CASSLVRGNQPQHF
>TRBV6-5
CASSTGGENQPQHF
>TRBV27
CASRGWSGESPGELFF
>TRBV7-9
CASSAIADPYEQYF
>TRBV20-1
CSANTGAGYTF